This T cell receptor beta chain was observed in a study of T cell repertoires in cytomegalovirus infection. TCRdb reprocessed the reads via MiXCR and lists one record per CDR3 protein. The table lists roughly 110,000 distinct CDR3 sequences, 30% of them singletons, with around 41% in the top ten. The CDR3 loop spans 12 amino acids. Trimming stripped 3 bases from V and 4 bases from J, with 7 bases between. Germline-derived CDR1 and CDR2 are SGDLS and YYNGEE. For this clonotype: Antigen specificity is unknown.

The sequence was obtained from a human donor in good health (CMV status not recorded). Some clones in this sample may be carry-over from other donors' samples. The rearrangement uses TRBV9 and TRBJ1-2; unclear D gene. The sequencing here drew on CD8+ T cells from cultured PBMCs, taken from culture after CMV antigen stimulation. The CDR3: CASSDGFYGYTF. For the CDR3, the DNA is TGTGCCAGCAGCGATGGGTTCTATGGCTACACCTTC.